These 7 T cell receptor beta chains share one sample of origin, sequenced in a study of T cell repertoires in cytomegalovirus infection. TCRdb reprocessed the reads via MiXCR and lists one record per CDR3 protein. The sample lists fewer than 80,000 distinct CDR3 sequences, around 3.4% occurring once. The source material was PBMCs. These receptors came from a human donor in good health (CMV status not recorded). Some clones in this sample may be carry-over from other donors' samples.

This clonotype was counted at least ten times. The J gene is TRBJ2-3, the V gene TRBV20-1; 13 bases match TRBD2. The CDR3 covers 16 residues. The germline gives CDR1 DFQATT, CDR2 SNEGSKA (reference sequence). CDR3 region: CSRTVTSGGPGDTQYF. DNA of the CDR3: TGCAGCCGCACCGTGACTAGCGGGGGGCCCGGAGATACGCAGTATTTT.

The sample holds many counts of this clonotype. The chain joins TRBV7-3 to TRBJ2-1; D possibly corresponds to TRBD1 (5 bases). Germline-derived CDR1 and CDR2 are SGHTA and FQGTGA. The CDR3 runs 15 residues. Trimming removed 1 base at V and 2 bases at J, with 9 bases between. CDR3 sequence: CASSLRWGPYNEQFF. The CDR3 DNA reads TGTGCCAGCAGCTTAAGGTGGGGCCCCTACAATGAGCAGTTCTTC.

Ten or more counts support this clonotype. The genes are TRBV7-9 and TRBJ2-3; D may match TRBD1 or TRBD2 (5 bases each). V shed 1 base and J shed 3 bases, with 14 bases lying between them. Per the germline V gene, CDR1 is SEHNR and CDR2 is FQNEAQ (reference sequence). The CDR3 is 16 residues long. The CDR3 region has the DNA TGTGCCAGCAGCTTAGGGGACCGCAGTGGGACAGATACGCAGTATTTT. This encodes CASSLGDRSGTDTQYF.

This clonotype occurred many times. V is TRBV24-1 and J is TRBJ2-2, with TRBD1 matching 7 bases. The CDR3 contains 17 residues. Germline CDR1 is KGHDR and CDR2 is SFDVKD. V trimming: 4 bases; J trimming: 0 bases; junction bases outside the gene matches: 7. The CDR3 is CATSDPSGTANTGELFF. The CDR3 DNA sequence: TGTGCCACCAGTGACCCATCCGGGACAGCGAACACCGGGGAGCTGTTTTTT.

This clonotype was recorded at least ten times. The chain links TRBV12-5 to TRBJ2-1, with D unresolved. The CDR3 runs 12 residues. V dropped 6 bases and J dropped 10 bases, with 13 bases sitting between them. Germline values: CDR1 LGHNT, CDR2 FRNRAP. The chain's CDR3 is CASGVGRREQFF. The DNA for the CDR3 is TGTGCTAGTGGCGTAGGGCGTCGGGAGCAGTTCTTC. The full variable domain, its missing parts supplied by reference TRBV12-5 and TRBJ2-1, is DARVTQTPRHKVTEMGQEVTMRCQPILGHNTVFWYRQTMMQGLELLAYFRNRAPLDDSGMPKDRFSAEMPDATLATLKIQPSEPRDSAVYFCASGVGRREQFFGPGTRLTVL.

This clonotype came up many times. The chain recombines TRBV7-6 with TRBJ1-1, with TRBD1 matching over 8 bases. The germline V gene has CDR1 SGHVS and CDR2 FNYEAQ. The CDR3 totals 14 residues. The J segment lost 4 bases and the V segment lost 5 bases, leaving 6 bases of the junction unmatched. The chain's CDR3 is CASSPGTGGTEAFF. In DNA form, the CDR3 reads TGTGCCAGCAGCCCCGGGACAGGTGGCACTGAAGCTTTCTTT.

Many counts were recorded for this clonotype. The V call is TRBV12-5, the J call TRBJ1-5; D remains unclear. V lost 5 bases and J 0 bases, leaving 20 bases between the germline ends. The V gene's germline CDR1 is LGHNT and CDR2 FRNRAP. The CDR3 sequence is 18 residues long. CDR3 region: CASGPGSRTAYSNQPQHF. The CDR3 DNA sequence: TGTGCTAGTGGTCCAGGATCCCGGACGGCTTATAGCAATCAGCCCCAGCATTTT.